These T cell receptor beta chains were read from a single sample in a study of blood T cell repertoires in COVID-19. Measured with immunoSEQ multiplex PCR; TCRdb has only the in-frame clones, and not every one. This sample has some 320,000 clones, with 85% found just once. Material: PBMCs or T cells enriched from blood (not recorded which). The receptors stem from a woman aged 25 to 39 who had been exposed to COVID-19. CDR3s include the opening cysteine and the closing phenylalanine or tryptophan.

>TRBJ2-3|TRBV12-5|16
CASGLVTRTGRDTQYF
>TRBJ2-7|TRBV19|14
CASSTLAQNSEQYF
>TRBJ2-2|TRBV4-1|14
CASSHPPGGGELFF
>TRBJ2-3|TRBV9|17
CASSLKTSGTSTDTQYF
>TRBJ1-1|TRBV25-1|15
CASSSPQGQNTEAFF
>TRBJ1-1|TRBV10-3|14
CAIKGQGERTEAFF
>TRBJ1-2|TRBV27|13
CASSPGRNYGYTF
>TRBJ1-1|TRBV5-4|15
CASSRGQPMNTEAFF
>TRBJ2-3|TRBV19|14
CASSVWGAGNTQYF
>TRBJ2-5|TRBV18|16
CASSPTGQGLRETQYF
>TRBJ1-1|TRBV28|14
CASSRTGMNTEAFF
>TRBJ1-2|TRBV6-1|15
CASSEDRGRGYGYTF